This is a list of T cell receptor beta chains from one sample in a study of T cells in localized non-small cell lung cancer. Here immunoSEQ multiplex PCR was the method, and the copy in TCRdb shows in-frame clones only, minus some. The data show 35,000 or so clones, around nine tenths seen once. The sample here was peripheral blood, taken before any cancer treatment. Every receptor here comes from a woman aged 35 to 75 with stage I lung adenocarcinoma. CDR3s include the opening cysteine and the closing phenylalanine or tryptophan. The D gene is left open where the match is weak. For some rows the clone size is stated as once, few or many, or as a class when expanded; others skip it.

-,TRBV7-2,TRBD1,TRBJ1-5,TGTGCCAGCAGCCCCCTCGACAGGGGCAGCAATCAGCCCCAGCATTTT,CASSPLDRGSNQPQHF
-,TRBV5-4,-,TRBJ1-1,TGTGCCAGCAGCCGGGGAGGAGCGGGGATGAACACTGAAGCTTTCTTT,CASSRGGAGMNTEAFF
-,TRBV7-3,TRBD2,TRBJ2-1,TGTGCCAGCAGCCGTAGCGGGGGGAACAATGAGCAGTTCTTC,CASSRSGGNNEQFF
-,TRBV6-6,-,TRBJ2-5,TGTGCCAGCAGGAAGGGGTTCGAGACCCAGTACTTC,CASRKGFETQYF
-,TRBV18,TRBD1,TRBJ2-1,TGTGCCAGCTCACCACCCGACAGGGGGCTCTATGAGCAGTTCTTC,CASSPPDRGLYEQFF
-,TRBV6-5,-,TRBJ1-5,TGTGCCAGCGCACGTTATGGCAATCAGCCCCAGCATTTT,CASARYGNQPQHF
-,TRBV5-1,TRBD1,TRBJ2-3,TGCGCCAGCAGCTTAGGGGGCCTCACCGCCACAGATACGCAGTATTTT,CASSLGGLTATDTQYF
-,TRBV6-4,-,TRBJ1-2,TGTGCCAGCGCTAAAACTCAGGGTGGCTATGGCTACACCTTC,CASAKTQGGYGYTF
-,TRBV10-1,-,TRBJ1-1,TGCGCCAGCAGTGACTCCCCCCCGACACAGAGAGCTTTCTTT,CASSDSPPTQRAFF
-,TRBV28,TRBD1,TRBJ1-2,TGTGCCAGCAGTGACTACAGGGGGCTCGGGTATGGCTACACCTTC,CASSDYRGLGYGYTF
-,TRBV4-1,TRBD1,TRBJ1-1,TGCGCCAGCAGCCTCGGACAGGGGGGGCTGGGGGCTGAAGCTTTCTTT,CASSLGQGGLGAEAFF
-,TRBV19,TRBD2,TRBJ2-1,TGTGCCAGTAGTATTTTCAATGCGGGGGGGACTTACAATGAGCAGTTCTTC,CASSIFNAGGTYNEQFF
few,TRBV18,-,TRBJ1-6,TGTGCCAGCTCACCACAGGCCGGTTCACCCCTCCACTTT,CASSPQAGSPLHF
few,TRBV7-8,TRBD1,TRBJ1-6,TGTGCCAGCAGCTTAGCGGGGACAGGGAATTCACCCCTCCACTTT,CASSLAGTGNSPLHF
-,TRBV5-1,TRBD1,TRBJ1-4,TGCGCCAGCAGCTCCGGGACAGGAGAAGAAAAACTGTTTTTT,CASSSGTGEEKLFF
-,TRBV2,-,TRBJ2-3,TGTGCCGGTTCGAAGCTAGAATCGGATACGCAGTATTTT,CAGSKLESDTQYF
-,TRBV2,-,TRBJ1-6,TGTGCCAGCAGTGCGGTGAGCTCCTATAATTCACCCCTCCACTTT,CASSAVSSYNSPLHF
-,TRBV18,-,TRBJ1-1,TGTGCCAGCTCACCAACAGGGTCGGACACTGAAGCTTTCTTT,CASSPTGSDTEAFF
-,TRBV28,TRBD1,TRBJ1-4,TGTGCCAGTACACGGGACAGTGAAAAACTGTTTTTT,CASTRDSEKLFF
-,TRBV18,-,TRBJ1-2,TGTGCCAGCTCACCCTTGGACAAAGGCTATGGCTACACCTTC,CASSPLDKGYGYTF
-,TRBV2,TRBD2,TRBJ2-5,TGTGCCAGCAGATACGGGACTAGCGGGGGGGCAAACCAAGAGACCCAGTACTTC,CASRYGTSGGANQETQYF
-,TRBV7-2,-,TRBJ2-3,TGTGCCAGCAGCTTAGGGACTAGCACAGATACGCAGTATTTT,CASSLGTSTDTQYF
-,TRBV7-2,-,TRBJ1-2,TGTGCCAGCAGCTGGGGGGGGAATGGCTACACCTTC,CASSWGGNGYTF
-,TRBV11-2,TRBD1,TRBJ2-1,TGTGCCAGCAGCTTAGACCCAGGGGGCAATGAGCAGTTCTTC,CASSLDPGGNEQFF
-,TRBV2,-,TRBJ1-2,TGTGCCAGCAGATATAACAGGGAGACTAACTATGGCTACACCTTC,CASRYNRETNYGYTF
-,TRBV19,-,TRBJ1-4,TGTGCCAGTAGTAGGGGGTACCAGACAACTAATGAAAAACTGTTTTTT,CASSRGYQTTNEKLFF
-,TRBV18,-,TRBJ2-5,TGTGCCAGCTCACCGTCCATTGGACAGCCCTGGGGAGAGACCCAGTACTTC,CASSPSIGQPWGETQYF
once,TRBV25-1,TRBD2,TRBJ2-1,TGTGCCAGCAGTCCACAGCGGGGGGGCCGGAATGAGCAGTTCTTC,CASSPQRGGRNEQFF
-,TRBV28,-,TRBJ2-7,TGTGCCAGCACCCCCCCAGGGGCGCTCAGCTCCTACGAGCAGTACTTC,CASTPPGALSSYEQYF
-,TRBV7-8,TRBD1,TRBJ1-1,TGTGCCAGCCTCCCCGGGGACAGGGGAAACACTGAAGCTTTCTTT,CASLPGDRGNTEAFF
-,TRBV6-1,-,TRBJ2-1,TGTGCCAGCAGTGAACGGACCCACAAACTTGAGCAGTTCTTC,CASSERTHKLEQFF
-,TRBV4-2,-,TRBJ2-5,TGTGCCAGCAGCCAAGATCGGGTATCGGGAGAAGAGACCCAGTACTTC,CASSQDRVSGEETQYF
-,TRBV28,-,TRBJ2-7,TGTGCCAGCAGCCCCCCCTTACAGGGATACGAGCAGTACTTC,CASSPPLQGYEQYF
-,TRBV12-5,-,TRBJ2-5,TGTGCTAGTGGTTTGAGAGGGGCAAGCGGGGAGACCCAGTACTTC,CASGLRGASGETQYF
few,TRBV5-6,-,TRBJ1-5,TGTGCCAGCAGCTTTGGACCAGGCCGAGGCAATCAGCCCCAGCATTTT,CASSFGPGRGNQPQHF
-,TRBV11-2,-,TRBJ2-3,TGTGCCAGCAGCTTAGTCTTATCGCAGGGTGTAGATACGCAGTATTTT,CASSLVLSQGVDTQYF
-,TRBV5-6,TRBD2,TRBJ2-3,TGTGCCAGCAGCTGGGGGACTAGCACCGCAGATACGCAGTATTTT,CASSWGTSTADTQYF
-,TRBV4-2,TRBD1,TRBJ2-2,TGTGCCAGCCAGGACAGGGCAATGAACACCGGGGAGCTGTTTTTT,CASQDRAMNTGELFF
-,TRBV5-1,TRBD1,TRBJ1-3,TGCGCCAGCAGCTTGGGGACAGGATCCGGAAACACCATATATTTT,CASSLGTGSGNTIYF
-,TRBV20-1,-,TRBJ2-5,TGCAGTGCCAGGAGCCAAGAGACCCAGTACTTC,CSARSQETQYF
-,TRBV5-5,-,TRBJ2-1,TGTGCCAGCAGCCGTGCTAGGGGGGGCCCGAATGAGCAGTTCTTC,CASSRARGGPNEQFF
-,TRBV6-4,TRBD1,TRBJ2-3,TGTGCCAGCAGTCACGGACAGGGACGCACAGATACGCAGTATTTT,CASSHGQGRTDTQYF
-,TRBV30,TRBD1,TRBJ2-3,TGTGCCTGGAGTCGAGGGGGCAGGGCAGATACGCAGTATTTT,CAWSRGGRADTQYF
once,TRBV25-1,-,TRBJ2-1,TGTGCCAGCAGTACAGGTTTCTCCTACAATGAGCAGTTCTTC,CASSTGFSYNEQFF
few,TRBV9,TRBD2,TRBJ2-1,TGTGCCAGCAGCGCTACTAGCGGGGGGAACAATGAGCAGTTCTTC,CASSATSGGNNEQFF
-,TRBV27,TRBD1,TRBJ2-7,TGTGCCAGCAGCCGGGACAGGGCCTCCTACGAGCAGTACTTC,CASSRDRASYEQYF
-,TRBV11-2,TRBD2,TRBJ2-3,TGTGCCAGCAACGGACTAGCGGGGGGGACCACAGATACGCAGTATTTT,CASNGLAGGTTDTQYF
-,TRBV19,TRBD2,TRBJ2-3,TGTGCCAGTAGTTTATATAGCGGGGGGGGCACAGATACGCAGTATTTT,CASSLYSGGGTDTQYF
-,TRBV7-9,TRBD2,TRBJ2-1,TGTGCCAGCAGCTTAGTCGGGGGGGCTTACAATGAGCAGTTCTTC,CASSLVGGAYNEQFF
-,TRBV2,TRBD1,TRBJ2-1,TGTGCCAGCAGGGGGACAGGTTCCAACGTTTTCTTC,CASRGTGSNVFF
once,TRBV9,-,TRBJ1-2,TGTGCCAGCAGCGTAGGCAGGGGCTATGGCTACACCTTC,CASSVGRGYGYTF
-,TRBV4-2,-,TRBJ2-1,TGTGCCAGCAGCCAAGAACCGGGACCGTCATACAATGAGCAGTTCTTC,CASSQEPGPSYNEQFF
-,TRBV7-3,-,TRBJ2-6,TGTGCCAGCAGCGCTACAAGAGCTGGGGCCAACGTCCTGACTTTC,CASSATRAGANVLTF
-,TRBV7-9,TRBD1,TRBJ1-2,TGTGCCAGCAGTCCCTCCCCTGACAGGGGGAACTATGGCTACACCTTC,CASSPSPDRGNYGYTF
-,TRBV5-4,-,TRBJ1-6,TGTGCCAGCAGCCACCGGGACTATAATTCACCCCTCCACTTT,CASSHRDYNSPLHF
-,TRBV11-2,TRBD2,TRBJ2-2,TGTGCCAGCAGCTTCCAAGGACTAGCCGCCGGGGAGCTGTTTTTT,CASSFQGLAAGELFF
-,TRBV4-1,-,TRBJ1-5,TGCGCCAGCAGCCAGACCCTCGGACTGAGAAATCAGCCCCAGCATTTT,CASSQTLGLRNQPQHF
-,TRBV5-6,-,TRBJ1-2,TGTGCCAGCAGCATAGGGTCGTGGGGCTACACCTTC,CASSIGSWGYTF